Here is one T cell receptor (beta chain) with its context. The antigen remains unidentified. These data are taken from a study of T cell responses to AZD1222 COVID-19 vaccine. Findings of the study overall: The donors showed a predominance of white British ancestry and of females, with possible underestimation of clonal diversity. CD4 TCRs associated with vaccination spanned spike, dominating at 160-218 and 743-854. Repertoire sampling was restricted to post-peak T cell response timepoints.

Profiling relied on immunoSEQ multiplex PCR, and the TCRdb table lists in-frame clones only, not all of them. The repertoire includes about 69,000 clones, approximately 82% of them detected once, and approximately 25% sits in the top ten. Trimming stripped 5 bases from V and 0 bases from J, with 13 bases between. The CDR3 is 15 amino acids. The germline gives CDR1 KGHSH, CDR2 LQKENI. The material sequenced was peripheral blood, taken 28 days after the second AZD1222 dose. The V and J genes are TRBV18 and TRBJ2-5; a possible D gene is TRBD1 (5 bases). The sequence was collected from an adult who received the AZD1222 COVID-19 vaccine. For the CDR3, the DNA is TGTGCCAGCTCATCGCAGGGAACGTACCAAGAGACCCAGTACTTC. Protein product: CASSSQGTYQETQYF.